This entry lists 20 T cell receptor beta chains sequenced from one sample in a study of blood T cell repertoires in COVID-19. Repertoires were generated with immunoSEQ multiplex PCR, while TCRdb's copy carries only in-frame clones and drops some. Of more than 60,000 clones in the sample, about 90% were seen once. What was sequenced was peripheral blood. Every receptor here comes from a woman aged 60-70 years with COVID-19, enrolled during active disease.

This clone was found once. The chain combines TRBV6-1 with TRBJ1-2; D may be TRBD1 (6 bases). The germline V and J ends were trimmed by 1 base and 0 bases, with 9 bases remaining between them. The CDR3 spans 15 residues. Germline V gene sequence: CDR1 MNHNS, CDR2 SASEGT. The CDR3 region is CASSEVRTANYGYTF. In DNA form, the CDR3 reads TGTGCCAGCAGTGAAGTCCGGACAGCTAACTATGGCTACACCTTC.

J is TRBJ1-1 and V is TRBV6-6; a possible D gene is TRBD1 (5 bases). The CDR3 spans 15 residues. The germline gives CDR1 MNHNY, CDR2 SVGAGI (reference sequence). V was shortened by 6 bases and J by 2 bases, with 16 bases between the two germline ends. The CDR3 reads CASSWGDAGNTEAFF. The CDR3 DNA reads TGTGCCAGCAGCTGGGGGGACGCAGGCAACACTGAAGCTTTCTTT.

This sequence joins TRBV7-2 and TRBJ2-7; TRBD2 matches at 14 bases. Trimming at V came to 5 bases and at J to 4 bases, leaving 4 bases not matched to a gene. The CDR3 covers 15 residues. From germline, CDR1 is SGHTA and CDR2 FQGNSA. This chain's CDR3 is CASSLRTSGGYEQYF. For the CDR3, the DNA is TGTGCCAGCAGCCTAAGGACTAGCGGGGGGTACGAGCAGTACTTC.

This clone has a single count. This chain joins TRBV7-2 and TRBJ2-3, with D uncertain. V lost 1 base to trimming and J lost 2 bases, with 7 bases between them. Germline V gene lookup returns CDR1 SGHTA and CDR2 FQGNSA. The CDR3 consists of 14 residues. CDR3 amino acids: CASSLGLYTDTQYF. CDR3 bases: TGTGCCAGCAGCTTAGGTCTATACACAGATACGCAGTATTTT.

The sample holds one count of this clone. The chain is built from TRBV11-3 and TRBJ2-1; TRBD2 matches at 12 bases. With V trimmed by 8 bases and J by 0 bases, 8 bases remained unmatched. CDR3 length: 17 residues. Germline CDR1 and CDR2: SGHNT and YENEEA. CDR3 sequence (DNA): TGTGCCAGCTCCCGACTAGCGGGAGCCAGCTCCTACAATGAGCAGTTCTTC. Amino acid sequence: CASSRLAGASSYNEQFF. Based on the CDR3 plus reference TRBV11-3 and TRBJ2-1, the full variable domain is EAGVVQSPRYKIIEKKQPVAFWCNPISGHNTLYWYLQNLGQGPELLIRYENEEAVDDSQLPKDRFSAERLKGVDSTLKIQPAELGDSAVYLCASSRLAGASSYNEQFFGPGTRLTVL.

This clone was seen a few times. V gene TRBV7-9 combines with J gene TRBJ1-1; D is unclear. The CDR3 covers 14 residues. V was cut by 1 base and J by 2 bases, with 8 bases left in between. Germline CDR1 SEHNR, CDR2 FQNEAQ (reference sequence). The CDR3 DNA is TGTGCCAGCAGCTTAGTGCGGGAAAACACTGAAGCTTTCTTT. It encodes CASSLVRENTEAFF.

This chain uses TRBV11-2 with TRBJ1-2, with no clear D. CDR3 length equals 13 residues. V was shortened by 4 bases and J by 1 base, with 7 bases between the two germline ends. The V gene's germline CDR1 is SGHAT and CDR2 FQNNGV. The CDR3: CASSSRGNYGYTF. CDR3 sequence (DNA): TGTGCCAGCAGCTCGCGGGGTAACTATGGCTACACCTTC.

The chain couples TRBV7-2 to TRBJ1-4, with unresolved D. Germline values: CDR1 SGHTA, CDR2 FQGNSA. V lost 1 base and J lost 5, with 11 bases in between. This CDR3 comprises 15 residues. CDR3 protein: CASSLGGSANEKLFF. The CDR3 DNA reads TGTGCCAGCAGCTTAGGCGGCAGTGCGAATGAAAAACTGTTTTTT. Full variable domain (rest looked up from reference TRBV7-2 and TRBJ1-4): GAGVSQSPSNKVTEKGKDVELRCDPISGHTALYWYRQSLGQGLEFLIYFQGNSAPDKSGLPSDRFSAERTGGSVSTLTIQRTQQEDSAVYLCASSLGGSANEKLFFGSGTQLSVL.

J is TRBJ1-5 and V is TRBV29-1; D not resolved. Germline V gene sequence: CDR1 SQVTM, CDR2 ANQGSEA. This CDR3 comprises 13 residues. The V end lost 7 bases, the J end lost 3 bases, and 13 bases lay between the germline ends. CDR3 region: CSARVSSNQPQHF. CDR3 DNA: TGCAGCGCACGGGTCTCCTCCAATCAGCCCCAGCATTTT.

This rearrangement joins TRBV28 to TRBJ2-2; TRBD2 might be the D (7 bases). V was shortened by 5 bases and J by 4 bases, with 11 bases between the two germline ends. Germline V gene data show CDR1 as MDHEN and CDR2 as SYDVKM. The CDR3 has 14 amino acids. This CDR3 reads CASSLGGGTGELFF. CDR3 coding DNA: TGTGCCAGCAGTCTGGGAGGGGGCACCGGGGAGCTGTTTTTT. Filled out from reference TRBV28 and TRBJ2-2, the complete variable domain reads DVKVTQSSRYLVKRTGEKVFLECVQDMDHENMFWYRQDPGLGLRLIYFSYDVKMKEKGDIPEGYSVSREKKERFSLILESASTNQTSMYLCASSLGGGTGELFFGEGSRLTVL.

The chain joins TRBV5-1 to TRBJ2-3; possible D gene TRBD2, 5 bases. V was trimmed by 2 bases and J by 0 bases, leaving 16 bases between them. Germline CDR1 and CDR2: SGHRS and YFSETQ. This CDR3 region has 17 residues. The CDR3 bases are TGCGCCAGCAGCTTCCAGTCTAACTCGGGGAGCACAGATACGCAGTATTTT. Amino acid sequence: CASSFQSNSGSTDTQYF.

A word on this clone: Other nucleotide sequences from this sample produce the same CDR3. The chain recombines TRBV12-3 or TRBV12-4 with TRBJ2-5; D is uncertain. V was clipped by 3 bases and J by 4 bases, with 3 bases between them. The CDR3 has 11 residues. The CDR3 sequence: CASSFRETQYF. The CDR3 DNA reads as TGTGCCAGCAGTTTTCGAGAGACCCAGTACTTC.

This chain joins TRBV14 and TRBJ2-3; the D is unclear. CDR1 SGHDN and CDR2 FVKESK come from the germline V gene. This CDR3 spans 12 amino acids. Trimming cost V 4 bases and J 4 bases, with 6 bases left between them. CDR3 DNA sequence: TGTGCCAGCAGCCTAATTCCAGATACGCAGTATTTT. Translated, it gives CASSLIPDTQYF.

The chain joins TRBV4-1 to TRBJ1-2; no reliable D call. The CDR3 is 11 amino acids. Deletions cut 1 base from V and 11 bases from J, with 8 bases between. Germline V gene data show CDR1 as MGHRA and CDR2 as YSYEKL. Here the CDR3 DNA reads TGCGCCAGCAGCCAAGCGGGTATTTACACCTTC. Translation: CASSQAGIYTF.

V gene TRBV3-1 (or the pseudogene TRBV3-2) combines with J gene TRBJ1-4; 10 nucleotides align to TRBD1. V lost 4 bases to trimming and J lost 7 bases; unmatched junction nucleotides: 12. Germline CDR1 reads LGHDT; CDR2 reads YNNKEL (reference sequence). The CDR3 length is 17 residues. The CDR3 reads CASSRRDRGRVSEKLFF. The CDR3 coding sequence is TGTGCCAGCAGCCGCCGGGACAGGGGAAGAGTTAGTGAAAAACTGTTTTTT.

The chain couples TRBV6-4 to TRBJ2-3; TRBD2 matches 11 bases. Trimming at V came to 2 bases and at J to 3 bases, leaving 4 bases not matched to a gene. Germline V lookup: CDR1 MRHNA, CDR2 SNTAGT. The CDR3 is 16 amino acids. CDR3 nucleotides: TGTGCCAGCAGTGACGAAGGGACTAGCGGAACAGATACGCAGTATTTT. Translated: CASSDEGTSGTDTQYF.

The chain links TRBV7-9 to TRBJ2-3; 12 bases align to TRBD2. CDR1 and CDR2 from the germline V gene are SEHNR and FQNEAQ (reference sequence). J gave up 0 bases and V 1 base, and 5 bases lay outside the gene matches. The CDR3 spans 18 residues. The CDR3 coding sequence is TGTGCCAGCAGCTTAGGACTAGCGGGGGCCGCGAGCACAGATACGCAGTATTTT. This gives the protein CASSLGLAGAASTDTQYF. Filled out from reference TRBV7-9 and TRBJ2-3, the complete variable domain reads DTGVSQNPRHKITKRGQNVTFRCDPISEHNRLYWYRQTLGQGPEFLTYFQNEAQLEKSRLLSDRFSAERPKGSFSTLEIQRTEQGDSAMYLCASSLGLAGAASTDTQYFGPGTRLTVL.

The chain links TRBV4-3 to TRBJ2-6, with TRBD1 as a possible D gene (5 bases). The V gene's germline CDR1 is LGHNA and CDR2 YSLEER. This CDR3 region has 17 residues. V lost 0 bases to trimming and J lost 1 base, with 10 bases between them. CDR3 nucleotides: TGCGCCAGCAGCCAAGACCAAACAGGTTCTGGGGCCAACGTCCTGACTTTC. Translation: CASSQDQTGSGANVLTF.

This clone has only one observation. The chain combines TRBV6-2 or TRBV6-3 with TRBJ1-2; D is unclear. With 4 bases removed from V and 2 bases from J, the gap between germline ends came to 8 bases. This CDR3 contains 13 residues. CDR1 and CDR2 from the germline V gene are MNHEY and SVGEGT. This chain's CDR3 is CASSFGRNYGYTF. The CDR3 nucleotides are TGTGCCAGCAGTTTCGGGAGGAACTATGGCTACACCTTC.

This CDR3 reads CASSPSGLAVSQETQYF. CDR3 DNA: TGTGCCAGCAGCCCCTCTGGGTTAGCTGTTTCCCAAGAGACCCAGTACTTC. V gene TRBV7-2 combines with J gene TRBJ2-5; no clear D. V dropped 5 bases and J dropped 1 base, with 20 bases sitting between them. CDR1 and CDR2 from the germline V gene are SGHTA and FQGNSA. The CDR3 is 17 residues long. The full variable domain, in which reference TRBV7-2 and TRBJ2-5 provide the parts outside the CDR3, is GAGVSQSPSNKVTEKGKDVELRCDPISGHTALYWYRQSLGQGLEFLIYFQGNSAPDKSGLPSDRFSAERTGGSVSTLTIQRTQQEDSAVYLCASSPSGLAVSQETQYFGPGTRLLVL.